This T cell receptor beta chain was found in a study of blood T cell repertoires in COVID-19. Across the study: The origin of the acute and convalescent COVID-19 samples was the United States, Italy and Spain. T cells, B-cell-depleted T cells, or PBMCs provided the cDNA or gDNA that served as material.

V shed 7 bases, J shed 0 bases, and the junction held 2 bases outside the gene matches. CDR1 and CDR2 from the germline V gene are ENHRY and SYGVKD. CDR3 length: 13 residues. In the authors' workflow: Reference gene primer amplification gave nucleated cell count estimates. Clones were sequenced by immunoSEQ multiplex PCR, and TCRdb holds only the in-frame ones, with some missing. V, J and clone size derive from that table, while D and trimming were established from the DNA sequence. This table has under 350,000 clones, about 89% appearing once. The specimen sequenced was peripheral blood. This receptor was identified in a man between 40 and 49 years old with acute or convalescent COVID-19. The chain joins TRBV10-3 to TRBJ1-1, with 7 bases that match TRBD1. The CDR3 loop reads CAITTGVNTEAFF. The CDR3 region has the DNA TGTGCCATCACCACAGGGGTGAACACTGAAGCTTTCTTT.